This is a list of T cell receptor beta chains from one sample in a study. One entry per CDR3 protein, called by TCRdb with MiXCR from the multiplex PCR reads. This table has about 650 distinct CDR3 sequences, under 30% appearing once. Sequencing input: naive CD4+ T cells sorted from blood. The receptor set was obtained from a female donor with breast cancer. Both conserved end residues are part of each CDR3. The order of the fields is V gene, CDR3 length, J gene, clone size, D gene, CDR3 DNA, CDR3 protein. D genes are given only for firm matches. Clone size appears in some rows only: once, few, many, or a class for an expanded clone.

TRBV12-3/TRBV12-4	14	TRBJ1-2	.	TRBD1	TGTGCCAGCAGTCCCAGACAGGGGTACTATGGCTACACCTTC	CASSPRQGYYGYTF
TRBV12-3/TRBV12-4	15	TRBJ1-2	.	TRBD1	TGTGCCAGCAGTGGACAGGGACAGGGAATTTATGGCTACACCTTC	CASSGQGQGIYGYTF
TRBV12-3/TRBV12-4	13	TRBJ1-2	few	TRBD1	TGTGCCAGCAGTCGGACAGGGGCCTATGGCTACACCTTC	CASSRTGAYGYTF
TRBV12-3/TRBV12-4	11	TRBJ1-2	few	.	TGTGCCAGCAGGGGTGGCTATGGCTACACCTTC	CASRGGYGYTF
TRBV12-3/TRBV12-4	11	TRBJ1-2	.	TRBD1	TGTGCCAGTAGGACAGGGGAAGGCTACACCTTC	CASRTGEGYTF
TRBV12-3/TRBV12-4	14	TRBJ1-2	large	.	TGTGCCAGCAGTCCCCGCAGGCCCTACTATGGCTACACCTTC	CASSPRRPYYGYTF
TRBV12-3/TRBV12-4	13	TRBJ1-2	.	TRBD1	TGTGCCAGCAGCCTACAGGGGTACTATGGCTACACCTTC	CASSLQGYYGYTF
TRBV12-3/TRBV12-4	13	TRBJ1-2	medium-sized	.	TGTGCCAGCAGTTCGGAGGGCCTCTATGGCTACACCTTC	CASSSEGLYGYTF
TRBV12-3/TRBV12-4	14	TRBJ1-2	large	.	TGTGCCAGCAGTTTGTCGAACGGGTATTATGGCTACACCTTC	CASSLSNGYYGYTF
TRBV12-3/TRBV12-4	15	TRBJ1-2	few	TRBD1	TGTGCCAGCAGTCCCAGACAGGGGCGGATCTATGGCTACACCTTC	CASSPRQGRIYGYTF
TRBV12-3/TRBV12-4	18	TRBJ1-2	.	TRBD1	TGTGCCAGCACAGGACTAGGGTTCCGGGACAGGTCGAACTATGGCTACACCTTC	CASTGLGFRDRSNYGYTF
TRBV12-3/TRBV12-4	13	TRBJ1-2	.	TRBD1	TGTGCCAGCAGCCTACAGGGGAGCTATGGCTACACCTTC	CASSLQGSYGYTF
TRBV12-3/TRBV12-4	12	TRBJ1-2	large	.	TGTGCCAGCAGCACGGACGTCCGGGGCTACACCTTC	CASSTDVRGYTF
TRBV12-3/TRBV12-4	14	TRBJ1-2	few	TRBD1	TGTGCCAGCAGTCCGGGACAGGGCTCCTACGGCTACACCTTC	CASSPGQGSYGYTF
TRBV12-3/TRBV12-4	15	TRBJ1-2	large	TRBD1	TGTGCCAGCAGCTCTCTAAGGGGACAGTATTATGGCTACACCTTC	CASSSLRGQYYGYTF
TRBV12-3/TRBV12-4	13	TRBJ1-2	.	.	TGTGCCAGCTTCAAGGCGAGGGCGCTTGGCTACACCTTC	CASFKARALGYTF
TRBV12-3/TRBV12-4	14	TRBJ1-2	few	.	TGTGCCAGCAGTCCCCAGGCACGGATCTATGGCTACACCTTC	CASSPQARIYGYTF
TRBV12-3/TRBV12-4	12	TRBJ1-2	.	.	TGTGCCAGCGGGGACGCCGACTATGGCTACACCTTC	CASGDADYGYTF
TRBV12-3/TRBV12-4	15	TRBJ1-2	.	.	TGTGCCAGCAGTTCGCCCGGGACAACAAACTATGGCTACACCTTC	CASSSPGTTNYGYTF
TRBV12-3/TRBV12-4	15	TRBJ1-2	.	.	TGTGCCAGCAGTTCGCCGGGACGGCGAAACTATGGCTACACCTTC	CASSSPGRRNYGYTF
TRBV12-3/TRBV12-4	14	TRBJ1-2	hyperexpanded	.	TGTGCCAGCAGTTTAAGGACAGCTAACTATGGCTACACCTTC	CASSLRTANYGYTF
TRBV12-3/TRBV12-4	14	TRBJ1-2	large	.	TGTGCCAGCAGTTTACGGGAGGGTAACAGTGGCTACACCTTC	CASSLREGNSGYTF
TRBV12-3/TRBV12-4	13	TRBJ1-2	.	.	TGTGCCAGCAGTTTAGGTGGTGGCTATGGCTACACCTTC	CASSLGGGYGYTF
TRBV12-3/TRBV12-4	15	TRBJ1-2	.	.	TGTGCCAGCAGTTTCCGAAGGACAGCTAACTATGGCTACACCTTC	CASSFRRTANYGYTF
TRBV12-3/TRBV12-4	12	TRBJ1-2	.	.	TGTGCCAGCACGGCAGGGAACTATGGCTACACCTTC	CASTAGNYGYTF
TRBV12-3/TRBV12-4	11	TRBJ1-2	large	.	TGTGCCAGCAGTAGCAGGGATGGCTACACCTTC	CASSSRDGYTF
TRBV12-3/TRBV12-4	14	TRBJ1-2	.	.	TGTGCCAGCAGTTTGGGACGGCGAAACTATGGCTACACCTTC	CASSLGRRNYGYTF
TRBV12-3/TRBV12-4	16	TRBJ1-2	few	TRBD1	TGTGCCAGCACCCTAATGGGACAGGGGCGGATCTATGGCTACACCTTC	CASTLMGQGRIYGYTF
TRBV12-3/TRBV12-4	16	TRBJ1-2	large	.	TGTGCCAGCAGTCGCTATCGACAGCCAAATATGGGAGGCTACACCTTC	CASSRYRQPNMGGYTF
TRBV12-3/TRBV12-4	15	TRBJ1-2	few	TRBD1	TGTGCCAGCAGCCGAACGGGACAGGGCTCCACTGGCCACACCTTC	CASSRTGQGSTGHTF
TRBV12-3/TRBV12-4	13	TRBJ1-2	large	.	TGTGCCAGCAGTCTTGGGCATGGGGCTGGCTACACCTTC	CASSLGHGAGYTF
TRBV12-3/TRBV12-4	14	TRBJ1-2	large	.	TGTGCCAGCAGTCGGGTCGCCCCAGCCTATGGCTACACCTTC	CASSRVAPAYGYTF
TRBV12-3/TRBV12-4	14	TRBJ1-2	.	TRBD1	TGTGCCAGCAGTGCCGGGACAGGGGCCTATGGCTACACCTTC	CASSAGTGAYGYTF
TRBV12-3/TRBV12-4	14	TRBJ1-2	large	.	TGTGCCAGCAGTTCGACACATCAGGGGTTTGGCTACACCTTC	CASSSTHQGFGYTF
TRBV12-3/TRBV12-4	16	TRBJ1-2	many	TRBD1	TGTGCCAGCAGCCGAGAAACCGGGACAGGGAACTATGGCTACACCTTC	CASSRETGTGNYGYTF
TRBV12-3/TRBV12-4	15	TRBJ1-2	.	TRBD1	TGTGCCAGCAGTTCGTATTCCGGGACAGGATTTGGCTACACCTTC	CASSSYSGTGFGYTF
TRBV12-3/TRBV12-4	14	TRBJ1-2	few	.	TGTGCCAGCAGTGCCGGGACAACAAACTATGGCTACACCTTC	CASSAGTTNYGYTF
TRBV12-3/TRBV12-4	15	TRBJ1-2	large	.	TGTGCCAGCAGCTTCCCCACAAGGGATTTCTTTGGCTACACCTTC	CASSFPTRDFFGYTF
TRBV12-3/TRBV12-4	15	TRBJ1-2	many	.	TGTGCCAGCAGTTTAAAGATTCGGCTCACCCATGGCTACACCTTC	CASSLKIRLTHGYTF
TRBV12-3/TRBV12-4	13	TRBJ1-2	.	TRBD1	TGTGCCAGCAGGATAGGGACAGCGAATGGCTACACCTTC	CASRIGTANGYTF
TRBV12-3/TRBV12-4	14	TRBJ1-2	large	.	TGTGCCAGCAGTTTGGTGGGAGGTGGTCGTGGCTACACCTTC	CASSLVGGGRGYTF